A selection of T cell receptor beta chains follows, all from one sample in a study of OX40 agonist ivuxolimab in advanced cancers. The table came from immunoSEQ multiplex PCR; TCRdb's copy has only in-frame clones and leaves some out. The repertoire holds under 13,000 clones, with approximately 80% as singletons. The material sequenced was CD4+ or CD8+ T cells sorted from blood, taken in a trial of the OX40 agonist ivuxolimab. The receptor set was obtained from an adult with an advanced solid tumor such as melanoma, head and neck, liver or kidney cancer. Each CDR3 is given with its conserved first and last residue. The D gene is left open where the match is weak. A row's size may be missing; if present it is once, few, many or a size class.

TGTGCCAGCAGCGGGGCAGGGGTGTCCTACGAGCAGTACTTC | CASSGAGVSYEQYF | - | TRBJ2-7 | TRBV11-2 | -
TGTGCCAGCAGCTGGACAGGGTTGGAGACCCAGTACTTC | CASSWTGLETQYF | TRBD1 | TRBJ2-5 | TRBV7-9 | -
TGTGCCAGCACCGGGAAAAGTGGAGAGACCCAGTACTTC | CASTGKSGETQYF | - | TRBJ2-5 | TRBV6-6 | -
TGTGCCAGCAGCTTGGCTTATAGCTCCTACAATGAGCAGTTCTTC | CASSLAYSSYNEQFF | - | TRBJ2-1 | TRBV11-2 | few
TGTGCCAGCAGCACCCCCTCTGGGGCCAACGTCCTGACTTTC | CASSTPSGANVLTF | - | TRBJ2-6 | TRBV7-2 | -
TGTGCCAGCAGCTCGATCCAGAGCACCGGGGAGCTGTTTTTT | CASSSIQSTGELFF | - | TRBJ2-2 | TRBV28 | -
TGTGCCAGCAGTGAAGGAGACGGGAGCGTCTACGAGCAGTACTTC | CASSEGDGSVYEQYF | - | TRBJ2-7 | TRBV6-1 | medium-sized
TGTGCCAGCTCACCCCGGGACAGGGGTTACGAGCAGTACTTC | CASSPRDRGYEQYF | TRBD1 | TRBJ2-7 | TRBV18 | few
TGCGCCAGCAGCGCACTAGCGGGAGTAGGCTCCTACAATGAGCAGTTCTTC | CASSALAGVGSYNEQFF | TRBD2 | TRBJ2-1 | TRBV5-1 | -
TGTGCCAGCAGTGAACGGGCAGATAATCAGCCCCAGCATTTT | CASSERADNQPQHF | - | TRBJ1-5 | TRBV6-5 | few
TGCGCCAGCAGTCGTGGGATGGCCTACGAGCAGTACTTC | CASSRGMAYEQYF | - | TRBJ2-7 | TRBV10-1 | -
TGTGCCAGCAGCTTAACTGGGGACCCCCGGGGCACAGATACGCAGTATTTT | CASSLTGDPRGTDTQYF | - | TRBJ2-3 | TRBV7-9 | -
TGTGCCAGCAGTGAACGGGCAGATAATCAGCCCCAGCATTTT | CASSERADNQPQHF | - | TRBJ1-5 | TRBV6-1 | medium-sized
TGTGCCAGCAGCGTAGAGGGCAGGGGAACTGACGAGCAGTACTTC | CASSVEGRGTDEQYF | - | TRBJ2-7 | TRBV9 | -
TGCAGCGTTGCCACCGGGACAGAGGGTGACGAGCAGTACTTC | CSVATGTEGDEQYF | TRBD1 | TRBJ2-7 | TRBV29-1 | -
TGTGCCACCAGCAGAATGCAGGGAGAGACCCAGTACTTC | CATSRMQGETQYF | - | TRBJ2-5 | TRBV15 | -